This is a list of T cell receptor beta chains from one sample in a study of spatial heterogeneity in lung cancer. From the 5' RACE reads, TCRdb called clonotypes with MiXCR, one entry per CDR3 protein. The sample consists of around 1,900 distinct CDR3 sequences, approximately 8.9% of them appearing once. The sample here was lung tumor tissue, taken at surgery. These receptors were collected from a female donor with early-stage non-small cell lung cancer. Both conserved end residues are part of each CDR3. A D gene is named only where the DNA matches it firmly. Not all rows give a size; the values are once, few, many and, for expanded clones, a class.

CDR3aa,CDR3nt,v_gene,d_gene,abundance,j_gene
CSAGTGTGINEQYF,TGCAGTGCCGGGACCGGGACAGGGATCAACGAGCAGTACTTC,TRBV20-1,TRBD1,hyperexpanded,TRBJ2-7
CASSPGTSVYNEQFF,TGCGCCAGCAGCCCCGGGACTAGCGTTTACAATGAGCAGTTCTTC,TRBV4-3,TRBD2,NA,TRBJ2-1
CASSQEGTASGANVLTF,TGCGCCAGCAGCCAAGAGGGGACAGCCTCTGGGGCCAACGTCCTGACTTTC,TRBV4-3,TRBD1,large,TRBJ2-6
CASSPRQGAAMGNEQFF,TGTGCCAGCAGCCCACGACAGGGAGCCGCGATGGGCAATGAGCAGTTCTTC,TRBV7-2,TRBD1,medium-sized,TRBJ2-1
CASSQGQGGSYEQYF,TGTGCCAGCAGCCAAGGTCAGGGGGGCTCCTACGAGCAGTACTTC,TRBV14,NA,medium-sized,TRBJ2-7
CASSALAGSGGTQYF,TGCGCCAGCAGCGCACTGGCGGGGTCCGGGGGTACGCAGTATTTT,TRBV4-3,NA,medium-sized,TRBJ2-3
CATSERYDGGELFF,TGTGCCACCAGTGAACGGTATGACGGCGGGGAGCTGTTTTTT,TRBV24-1,NA,medium-sized,TRBJ2-2
CASSSPIWDLSSYEQYF,TGTGCCAGCAGCTCTCCGATATGGGATTTAAGCTCCTACGAGCAGTACTTC,TRBV7-9,NA,medium-sized,TRBJ2-7
CASSFQRGMGTMMNTEAFF,TGCGCCAGCAGCTTTCAGAGAGGGATGGGGACAATGATGAACACTGAAGCTTTCTTT,TRBV5-1,NA,large,TRBJ1-1
CASRPGQGVAFF,TGTGCCAGCAGGCCGGGACAGGGTGTAGCTTTCTTT,TRBV27,TRBD1,large,TRBJ1-1
CATRDRGFDYGYTF,TGTGCCACCAGGGACAGGGGGTTCGACTATGGCTACACCTTC,TRBV6-5,TRBD1,few,TRBJ1-2
CASSIEKNYGYTF,TGTGCCAGTAGTATAGAGAAAAACTATGGCTACACCTTC,TRBV19,NA,large,TRBJ1-2
CASSLEWNYGYTF,TGCGCCAGCAGCTTGGAATGGAACTATGGCTACACCTTC,TRBV5-1,NA,medium-sized,TRBJ1-2
CASGAQGFVSPLHF,TGTGCCAGCGGGGCCCAGGGATTCGTTTCACCCCTCCACTTT,TRBV6-5,NA,medium-sized,TRBJ1-6
CASSPTGPQETQYF,TGTGCCAGCAGCCCAACGGGGCCCCAAGAGACCCAGTACTTC,TRBV5-6,NA,medium-sized,TRBJ2-5
CASSLGEVGDTQYF,TGTGCCAGCAGCCTAGGGGAGGTAGGAGATACGCAGTATTTT,TRBV7-3,NA,large,TRBJ2-3
CASSRDLQETQYF,TGTGCCAGCAGTAGAGATCTCCAAGAGACCCAGTACTTC,TRBV2,NA,medium-sized,TRBJ2-5
CASSQEGERRRYTF,TGTGCCAGCAGCCAGGAGGGGGAAAGAAGGCGCTACACCTTC,TRBV5-4,NA,NA,TRBJ1-2
CASSLSHWNQETQYF,TGTGCCAGCAGCTTATCCCATTGGAACCAAGAGACCCAGTACTTC,TRBV7-2,NA,large,TRBJ2-5
CATSPWGGRGAEAFF,TGTGCCACCAGCCCTTGGGGCGGCAGGGGGGCTGAAGCTTTCTTT,TRBV15,TRBD1,medium-sized,TRBJ1-1
CASSMFYADTQYF,TGTGCCAGTAGTATGTTTTATGCAGATACGCAGTATTTT,TRBV19,NA,NA,TRBJ2-3
CSARFGKNTEAFF,TGCAGCGCCCGGTTCGGGAAGAACACTGAAGCTTTCTTT,TRBV29-1,NA,medium-sized,TRBJ1-1
CASRKTLYSNQPQHF,TGTGCCAGCAGGAAGACTCTATATAGCAATCAGCCCCAGCATTTT,TRBV28,NA,few,TRBJ1-5
CASSLRGQGASYEQYF,TGTGCCAGCAGCTTAAGGGGGCAGGGGGCGAGCTACGAGCAGTACTTC,TRBV7-9,TRBD1,few,TRBJ2-7
CASSQTGNGYTF,TGTGCCAGCAGCCAGACAGGGAATGGCTACACCTTC,TRBV7-9,TRBD1,medium-sized,TRBJ1-2
CSVEARQGTGFF,TGCAGCGTTGAAGCCCGACAGGGTACGGGGTTCTTC,TRBV29-1,TRBD1,few,TRBJ2-1
CSARDQGGVQETQYF,TGCAGTGCTAGAGATCAGGGCGGGGTCCAAGAGACCCAGTACTTC,TRBV20-1,NA,medium-sized,TRBJ2-5
CATSSLDRGHTGELFF,TGTGCCACCAGCAGCCTAGACAGGGGTCACACCGGGGAGCTGTTTTTT,TRBV15,TRBD1,medium-sized,TRBJ2-2
CASSLEQGSPTLYF,TGTGCCAGCAGCTTAGAGCAGGGCTCCCCCACCTTGTACTTC,TRBV7-9,NA,medium-sized,TRBJ2-4
CASRKVGTEAFF,TGTGCCAGCAGGAAGGTTGGCACTGAAGCTTTCTTT,TRBV2,NA,medium-sized,TRBJ1-1
CASSFPSEAFF,TGTGCCAGCAGCTTTCCTTCTGAAGCTTTCTTT,TRBV28,NA,few,TRBJ1-1
CASSLGRWASGANVLTF,TGTGCCAGCAGCTTAGGCAGATGGGCGTCTGGGGCCAACGTCCTGACTTTC,TRBV7-3,NA,medium-sized,TRBJ2-6
CASSHPNRDGYTF,TGCGCCAGCAGCCACCCAAACAGAGATGGCTACACCTTC,TRBV4-3,NA,many,TRBJ1-2
CASSKGLVGQETQYF,TGTGCCAGCAGTAAGGGACTAGTGGGGCAAGAGACCCAGTACTTC,TRBV11-2,TRBD2,few,TRBJ2-5
CASSLEQDTEAFF,TGCGCCAGCAGCTTGGAACAGGACACTGAAGCTTTCTTT,TRBV5-1,NA,medium-sized,TRBJ1-1
CASSAQRSLQETQYF,TGTGCCAGCAGCGCTCAAAGAAGCCTCCAAGAGACCCAGTACTTC,TRBV5-8,NA,medium-sized,TRBJ2-5
CASSQPALNIQYF,TGTGCCAGCAGCCAACCCGCCTTAAACATTCAGTACTTC,TRBV3-1,NA,NA,TRBJ2-4
CASSLEARTYGYTF,TGTGCCAGCAGCTTGGAGGCAAGGACCTATGGCTACACCTTC,TRBV7-2,NA,medium-sized,TRBJ1-2
CSVDINEKLFF,TGCAGCGTCGACATAAATGAAAAACTGTTTTTT,TRBV29-1,NA,NA,TRBJ1-4
CAISDGGPNTEAFF,TGTGCCATCAGTGATGGGGGGCCGAACACTGAAGCTTTCTTT,TRBV10-3,NA,few,TRBJ1-1
CASSIDRDRGYTF,TGTGCCAGTAGTATCGACAGGGATCGTGGCTACACCTTC,TRBV19,TRBD1,many,TRBJ1-2
CASSLAQDRWLFF,TGTGCCAGCAGCTTAGCTCAGGACAGGTGGCTGTTTTTT,TRBV7-2,TRBD1,medium-sized,TRBJ1-4